This T cell receptor (beta chain) is from a study of T cells after yellow fever vaccination. The study's findings and limits: Post-booster repertoires contained most primary-vaccination clones again (roughly 97% CD4, around 88% CD8).

Per germline, CDR1 KGHDR and CDR2 SFDVKD. This CDR3 contains 12 residues. V was pared by 1 base and J by 7 bases, with 7 bases between. TCRdb reprocessed the 5' RACE reads via MiXCR and lists one record per CDR3 protein. This sample yields just under 600,000 distinct CDR3 sequences, of which approximately 13% are seen a single time; 11% to 15% belongs to the top ten. On this clonotype: Its antigen is currently unknown.

The material was PBMCs, obtained on the day of the yellow fever booster vaccination. The TCR was taken from a young man who received the YFV17D yellow fever vaccine. V and J are TRBV24-1 and TRBJ2-7; D ambiguous. CDR3 region: CATSDFVGEQYF. In DNA, the CDR3 is TGTGCCACCAGTGATTTCGTGGGGGAGCAGTACTTC.